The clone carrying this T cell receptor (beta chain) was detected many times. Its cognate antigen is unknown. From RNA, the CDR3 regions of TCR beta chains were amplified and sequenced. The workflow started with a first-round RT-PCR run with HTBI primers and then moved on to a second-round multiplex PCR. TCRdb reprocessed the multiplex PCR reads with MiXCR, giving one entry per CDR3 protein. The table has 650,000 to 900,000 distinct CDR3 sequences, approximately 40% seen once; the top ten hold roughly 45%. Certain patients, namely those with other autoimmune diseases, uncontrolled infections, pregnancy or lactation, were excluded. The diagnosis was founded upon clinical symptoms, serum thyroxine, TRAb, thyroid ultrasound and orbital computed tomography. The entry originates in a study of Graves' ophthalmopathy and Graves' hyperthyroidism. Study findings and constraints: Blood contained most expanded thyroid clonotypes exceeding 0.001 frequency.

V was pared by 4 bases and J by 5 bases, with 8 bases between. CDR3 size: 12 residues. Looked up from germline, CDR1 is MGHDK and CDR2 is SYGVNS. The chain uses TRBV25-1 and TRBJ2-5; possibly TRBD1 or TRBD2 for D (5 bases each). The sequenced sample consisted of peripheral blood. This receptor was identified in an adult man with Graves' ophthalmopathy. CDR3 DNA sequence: TGTGCCAGCAGTGGTTGGGGGGAGACCCAGTACTTC. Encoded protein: CASSGWGETQYF. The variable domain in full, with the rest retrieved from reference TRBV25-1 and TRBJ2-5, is EADIYQTPRYLVIGTGKKITLECSQTMGHDKMYWYQQDPGMELHLIHYSYGVNSTEKGDLSSESTVSRIRTEHFPLTLESARPSHTSQYLCASSGWGETQYFGPGTRLLVL.